Listed below are T cell receptor beta chains from one sample, sequenced in a study of cytotoxic CD8 clonotypes in ibrutinib-treated CLL. The protocol was immunoSEQ multiplex PCR, while the TCRdb copy is restricted to in-frame clones and leaves out a portion. The sample includes about 300,000 clones, around 69% of them seen just once. Specimen: PBMCs, collected at disease progression, from a patient treated with ibrutinib. These receptors originate from a human donor with chronic lymphocytic leukemia. The CDR3 runs from the conserved cysteine through the conserved F or W. D genes are given only for firm matches. Clone size is given for some rows only: seen once, a few or many times, or a class if the clone is expanded.

cdr3_nt,cdr3_aa,clone_size,v_call,j_call,d_call
TGTGCCAGCACCCTTGTGTTCTTAGGGGCAGATACGCAGTATTTT,CASTLVFLGADTQYF,.,TRBV13,TRBJ2-3,.
TGCGCCAGCAGGGAGAACTATGGCTACACCTTC,CASRENYGYTF,.,TRBV10-2,TRBJ1-2,.
TGCGCCAGCAGCTTGGAGGCTAGCGGGAGATCGGCACGAATCGGGGAGCTGTTTTTT,CASSLEASGRSARIGELFF,.,TRBV5-1,TRBJ2-2,TRBD2
TGTGCCAGCAGCGGACTAGCGGGAGTTCGGGAGACCCAGTACTTC,CASSGLAGVRETQYF,few,TRBV28,TRBJ2-5,TRBD2
TGTGCCAGCAGCTTGCGGAACAATGAGCAGTTCTTC,CASSLRNNEQFF,.,TRBV13,TRBJ2-1,.
TGTGCCAGCAGCCGACAGGGTAAAAAAGGTGAAGATACGCAGTATTTT,CASSRQGKKGEDTQYF,few,TRBV5-4,TRBJ2-3,TRBD1
TGTGCCAGCTCACCAGTGCCAGCATCGGGTACCGACATTCAGTACTTC,CASSPVPASGTDIQYF,.,TRBV18,TRBJ2-4,.
TGTGCCAGCAGCTTGGGGCAGGGTCGTCTGGAGACCCAGTACTTC,CASSLGQGRLETQYF,.,TRBV11-2,TRBJ2-5,.
TGTGCCAGTAGCGTCGAGGGGGGCCGGTTCACTGAAGCTTTCTTT,CASSVEGGRFTEAFF,.,TRBV19,TRBJ1-1,.
TGTGCTAGTGGTTTGATTACAGGGGGTCGGTATGGCTACACCTTC,CASGLITGGRYGYTF,.,TRBV12-5,TRBJ1-2,TRBD1
TGCGCCAGCAGCGGGAGGGACAGAAATAACTATGGCTACACCTTC,CASSGRDRNNYGYTF,few,TRBV5-1,TRBJ1-2,TRBD1
TGCGCCAGCAGCCAGGGGTGGACTAGCACAGATACGCAGTATTTT,CASSQGWTSTDTQYF,.,TRBV4-3,TRBJ2-3,.
TGTGCCAGCAGGAGGGGGCAGGCTGGAAACACCATATATTTT,CASRRGQAGNTIYF,.,TRBV6-6,TRBJ1-3,TRBD1
TGTGCCAGCAGGTTGGACAGGGGGAGCACAGATACGCAGTATTTT,CASRLDRGSTDTQYF,few,TRBV28,TRBJ2-3,TRBD1
TGTGCCAGCAGCGTCGCGAGCGGGAGGGACGAAGATACGCAGTATTTT,CASSVASGRDEDTQYF,.,TRBV7-8,TRBJ2-3,TRBD2
TGTGCCAGCAAAGGGACATGGGCCTACGAGCAGTACTTC,CASKGTWAYEQYF,.,TRBV6-1,TRBJ2-7,.
TGTGCCAGCAGTGAAGCGCGGACAGGGGTTGATTCACCCCTCCACTTT,CASSEARTGVDSPLHF,.,TRBV2,TRBJ1-6,TRBD1
TGTGCCAGCAGCCCGTTCGGTATAGCGGGAGTTCACGGGGGTTGGAATGAGCAGTTCTTC,CASSPFGIAGVHGGWNEQFF,.,TRBV7-3,TRBJ2-1,TRBD2
TGTGCCAGCAGCGAGAGGAGGGCCGTGGACACCGGGGAGCTGTTTTTT,CASSERRAVDTGELFF,.,TRBV9,TRBJ2-2,.
TGTGCCAGCAGCTTAAGTGGGCCTAAGAGTTCACCCCTCCACTTT,CASSLSGPKSSPLHF,.,TRBV11-2,TRBJ1-6,.
TGTGCCAGCAGTGAAGGGGCGGGAGGGACCTACGAGCAGTACTTC,CASSEGAGGTYEQYF,.,TRBV2,TRBJ2-7,TRBD2
TGCGCTCCGTCGGGGAAGGCAAAGCGGACCGCCACAGATACGCAGTATTTT,CAPSGKAKRTATDTQYF,.,TRBV5-1,TRBJ2-3,.
TGTGCCAGCAGGGACTCAATAGGGGAAAAACTGTTTTTT,CASRDSIGEKLFF,.,TRBV6-5,TRBJ1-4,.
TGTGCCAGCAGCTTAGCCCCCAGTAGGATAGCCAAAAACATTCAGTACTTC,CASSLAPSRIAKNIQYF,.,TRBV11-2,TRBJ2-4,.
TGCAGCGTTCGGTCCCGCAGGGCAAGCTACGAGCAGTACTTC,CSVRSRRASYEQYF,.,TRBV29-1,TRBJ2-7,.
TGTGCCAGCAGCCCCGGGACCCCACACGGCGAGCAGTACTTC,CASSPGTPHGEQYF,.,TRBV9,TRBJ2-7,.
TGTGCCACCTTTACCGGGACAGGGGCCTACGAGCAGTACTTC,CATFTGTGAYEQYF,.,TRBV10-3,TRBJ2-7,TRBD1
TGTGCCTGCCGAGGGTTCACCGGGGAGCTGTTTTTT,CACRGFTGELFF,once,TRBV6-1,TRBJ2-2,.
TGTGCCAGCCGATGGTCCACAGATGGCTACACCTTC,CASRWSTDGYTF,.,TRBV28,TRBJ1-2,.
TGCAGCGTTGAACGTACAGGGGGGATAGATACGCAGTATTTT,CSVERTGGIDTQYF,.,TRBV29-1,TRBJ2-3,TRBD1
TGTGCCAGCAGTTTCGGAGGGGGCGGCGATCAGCCCCAGCATTTT,CASSFGGGGDQPQHF,.,TRBV27,TRBJ1-5,TRBD1
TGTGCCAGCAGTGAACCTGACAGAGCTAACTATGGCTACACCTTC,CASSEPDRANYGYTF,once,TRBV25-1,TRBJ1-2,.
TGTGCCAGCAGCCCCCAGTTAGCGGGGGTTCATAGCACAGATACGCAGTATTTT,CASSPQLAGVHSTDTQYF,.,TRBV5-4,TRBJ2-3,TRBD2
TGTGCCACCAGCGACGGTACTAATGAAAAACTGTTTTTT,CATSDGTNEKLFF,.,TRBV15,TRBJ1-4,.
TGCGCCAGCAGCCAAGGAGGGGTAGCTGGCTACACCTTC,CASSQGGVAGYTF,.,TRBV4-1,TRBJ1-2,.
TGTGCCAGCAGTTTATCCCATGGCAGGGGATACGAGCAGTACTTC,CASSLSHGRGYEQYF,.,TRBV27,TRBJ2-7,.
TGTGCCAGCAGCTTAGCGGACCTAACTAATGAAAAACTGTTTTTT,CASSLADLTNEKLFF,.,TRBV5-5,TRBJ1-4,.
TGTGCCAGCTCACGGCAGGGGGCAACTCGCGAGCAGTACTTC,CASSRQGATREQYF,.,TRBV18,TRBJ2-7,TRBD1
TGTGCCAGCTCAGCGACAGGGGACACTAGCACAGATACGCAGTATTTT,CASSATGDTSTDTQYF,.,TRBV18,TRBJ2-3,TRBD1
TGTGCCAGCAGCCAAGGGGTGGCCACCCACTATGGCTACACCTTC,CASSQGVATHYGYTF,once,TRBV14,TRBJ1-2,.
TGTGCCAGCCGCCTTAACCCGGAGGGGGTTTTCGAGCAGTACTTC,CASRLNPEGVFEQYF,.,TRBV5-6,TRBJ2-7,.
TGCGCCAGCAGCTTGGAAGGAGGGACAGATACGCAGTATTTT,CASSLEGGTDTQYF,.,TRBV5-1,TRBJ2-3,.
TGTGCCAGCAGCAAAGCGATCAATACTGGGGGAAGGGGCTATGGCTACACCTTC,CASSKAINTGGRGYGYTF,.,TRBV21-1,TRBJ1-2,.
TGTGCCAGCAGCACGGGACCAGCCACAGATACGCAGTATTTT,CASSTGPATDTQYF,.,TRBV7-8,TRBJ2-3,.
TGCGCCAGCAGCTTTATCCCTGGACAGGGGGAAGATCTCTACACCTTC,CASSFIPGQGEDLYTF,.,TRBV5-1,TRBJ1-2,TRBD1
TGCGCCAGCAGCTTACCAGGGAGTTCCTACAATGAGCAGTTCTTC,CASSLPGSSYNEQFF,.,TRBV5-1,TRBJ2-1,.
TGTGCCAGCAGTGGAGGGTGGACAGATACGCAGTATTTT,CASSGGWTDTQYF,.,TRBV25-1,TRBJ2-3,.
TGTGCCAGCAGCTTAGGGGACTGGAGCAATGAGCAGTTCTTC,CASSLGDWSNEQFF,once,TRBV7-2,TRBJ2-1,.
TGTGCAAGTCGCTTTGGAGGGAGTCAGTACGAGCAGTACTTC,CASRFGGSQYEQYF,.,TRBV12-2,TRBJ2-7,.
TGTGCCACCAGCAGAGAGATGCGACAGGGCAATCAGCCCCAGCATTTT,CATSREMRQGNQPQHF,.,TRBV15,TRBJ1-5,.
TGCGCCAGCAGCTATACGACTAGAGTCCAAGAGACCCAGTACTTC,CASSYTTRVQETQYF,.,TRBV4-1,TRBJ2-5,.
TGCGCCAGCAGCTTAAGTGGGACCCGTGGAGATACGCAGTATTTT,CASSLSGTRGDTQYF,.,TRBV5-1,TRBJ2-3,.
TGTGCCAGCAGTTACCCCGCCGGAGGACAGGACTACGAGCAGTACTTC,CASSYPAGGQDYEQYF,few,TRBV6-5,TRBJ2-7,TRBD1
TGTGCCAGCAGCTTAGAGCAGGGGGGCGGCTATGGCTACACCTTC,CASSLEQGGGYGYTF,.,TRBV11-3,TRBJ1-2,TRBD1
TGTGCCAGCAGCCCTCGACAGGACACCTATGGCTACACCTTC,CASSPRQDTYGYTF,.,TRBV7-3,TRBJ1-2,.
TGCGCCAGCAGCTTGGCGCTTAGCGGCCCAGATACGCAGTATTTT,CASSLALSGPDTQYF,.,TRBV5-1,TRBJ2-3,.